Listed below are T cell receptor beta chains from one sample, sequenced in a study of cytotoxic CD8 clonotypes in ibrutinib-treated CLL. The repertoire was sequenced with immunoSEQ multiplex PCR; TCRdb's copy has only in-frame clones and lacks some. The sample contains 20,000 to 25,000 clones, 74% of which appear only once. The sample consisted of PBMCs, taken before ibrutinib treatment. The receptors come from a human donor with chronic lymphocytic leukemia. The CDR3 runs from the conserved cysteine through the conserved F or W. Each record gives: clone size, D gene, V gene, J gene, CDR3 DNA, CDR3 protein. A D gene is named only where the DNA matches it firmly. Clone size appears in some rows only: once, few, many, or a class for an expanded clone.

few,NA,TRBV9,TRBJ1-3,TGTGCCAGCAGCGTAGGCGGGAACTCTGGAAACACCATATATTTT,CASSVGGNSGNTIYF
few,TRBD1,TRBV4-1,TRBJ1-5,TGCGCCAGCAGCCAAGAGACGGGACAGGGGGCCCAGCCCCAGCATTTT,CASSQETGQGAQPQHF
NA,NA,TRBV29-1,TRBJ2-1,TGCAGCGCTTCTCGGGGTGAGCAGTTCTTC,CSASRGEQFF
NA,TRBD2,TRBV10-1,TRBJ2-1,TGCGCCAGCAGTGAGTCAGTAGCGGGAAAGAGGGGTGAGCAGTTCTTC,CASSESVAGKRGEQFF
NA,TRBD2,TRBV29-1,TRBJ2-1,TGCAGCGTTGAGCGGGCGGGAGGGCCCTACAATGAGCAGTTCTTC,CSVERAGGPYNEQFF
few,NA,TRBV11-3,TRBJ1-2,TGTGCCAGCAGCAAGGGACCCAATTCCGGCTACACCTTC,CASSKGPNSGYTF
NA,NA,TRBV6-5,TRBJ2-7,TGTGCCAGCAGTGTTTCGCCTAGCTTATCCTACGAGCAGTACTTC,CASSVSPSLSYEQYF
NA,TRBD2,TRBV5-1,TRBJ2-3,TGCGCCAGCAGCTTCCTAGCGGGAGTTAGAGATACGCAGTATTTT,CASSFLAGVRDTQYF
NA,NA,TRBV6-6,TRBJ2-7,TGTGCCAGCAGTATGGCCGGCCTTCAGTACTTC,CASSMAGLQYF
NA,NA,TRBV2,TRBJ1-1,TGTGCCAGCAGTGATTTACAGAGAACAGAAGCTTTCTTT,CASSDLQRTEAFF